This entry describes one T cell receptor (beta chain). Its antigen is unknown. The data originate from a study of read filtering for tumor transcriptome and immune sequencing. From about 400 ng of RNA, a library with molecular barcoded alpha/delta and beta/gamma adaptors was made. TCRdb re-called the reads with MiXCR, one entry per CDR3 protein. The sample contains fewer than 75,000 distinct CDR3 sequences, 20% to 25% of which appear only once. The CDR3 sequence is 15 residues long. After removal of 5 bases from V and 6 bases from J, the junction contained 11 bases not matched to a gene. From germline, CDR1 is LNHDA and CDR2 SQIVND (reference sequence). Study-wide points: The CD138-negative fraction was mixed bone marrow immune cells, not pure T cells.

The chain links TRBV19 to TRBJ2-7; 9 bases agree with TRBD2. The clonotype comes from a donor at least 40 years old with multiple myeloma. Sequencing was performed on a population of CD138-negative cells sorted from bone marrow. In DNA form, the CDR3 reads TGTGCCAGTAGTCCTAGCGGGAAAACTTGGGGCGAGCAGTACTTC. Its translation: CASSPSGKTWGEQYF.